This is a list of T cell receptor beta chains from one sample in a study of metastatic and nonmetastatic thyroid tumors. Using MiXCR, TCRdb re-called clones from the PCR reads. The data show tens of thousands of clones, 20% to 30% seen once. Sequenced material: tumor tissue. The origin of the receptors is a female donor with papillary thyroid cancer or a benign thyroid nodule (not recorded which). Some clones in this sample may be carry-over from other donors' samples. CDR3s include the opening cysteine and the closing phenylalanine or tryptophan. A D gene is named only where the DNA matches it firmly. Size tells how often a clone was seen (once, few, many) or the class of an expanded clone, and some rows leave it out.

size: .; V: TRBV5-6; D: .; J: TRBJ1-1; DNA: TGTGCCAGCAGCTTTTCTCGCACTGAAGCTTTCTTT; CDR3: CASSFSRTEAFF
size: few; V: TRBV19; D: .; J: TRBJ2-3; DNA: TGTGCCAGTGGAACAGATACGCAGTATTTT; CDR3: CASGTDTQYF
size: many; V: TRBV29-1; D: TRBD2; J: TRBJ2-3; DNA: TGCAGCGTTGGGGGACTAGCGGGAGTGGTAGATACGCAGTATTTT; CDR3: CSVGGLAGVVDTQYF
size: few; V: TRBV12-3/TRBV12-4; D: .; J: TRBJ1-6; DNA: TGTGCCAGCAGTTTAAAGAGGAAAACAAGCTCCTATAATTCACCCCTCCACTTT; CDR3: CASSLKRKTSSYNSPLHF
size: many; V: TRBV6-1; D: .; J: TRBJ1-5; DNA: TGTGCCAGCAGTGAACCAGGGATTAGCAATCAGCCCCAGCATTTT; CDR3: CASSEPGISNQPQHF
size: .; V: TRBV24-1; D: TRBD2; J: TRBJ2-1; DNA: TGTGCCACCATGGCAAGCGGGAGTCGGAATGAGCAGTTCTTC; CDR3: CATMASGSRNEQFF
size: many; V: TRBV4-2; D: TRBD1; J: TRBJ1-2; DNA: TGTGCCAGCAGCCTTCGGGACAGCTATGGCTACACCTTC; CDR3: CASSLRDSYGYTF
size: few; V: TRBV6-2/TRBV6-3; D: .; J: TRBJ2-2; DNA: TGTGCCAGCAGTTGGGGGAGGTCCGGGGAGCTGTTTTTT; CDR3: CASSWGRSGELFF
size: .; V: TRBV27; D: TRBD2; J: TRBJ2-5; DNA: TGTGCCAGCAGTCCTACCTGGACTAGCGCACAAGAGACCCAGTACTTC; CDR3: CASSPTWTSAQETQYF
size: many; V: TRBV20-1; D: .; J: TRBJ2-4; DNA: TGCAGTGCTAGAGAGACAGGACCAAAAAACATTCAGTACTTC; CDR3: CSARETGPKNIQYF
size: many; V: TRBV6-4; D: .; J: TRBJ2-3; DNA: TGTGCCAGCAGTGACTCAGGGGGGGCCTCCACAGATACGCAGTATTTT; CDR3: CASSDSGGASTDTQYF
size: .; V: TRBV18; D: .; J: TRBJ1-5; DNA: TGTGCCAGCTCACGTCGAAATAGCGATCAGCCCCAGCATTTT; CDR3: CASSRRNSDQPQHF
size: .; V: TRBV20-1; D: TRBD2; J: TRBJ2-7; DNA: TGCAGTGCTAGAGACCGACTAGCGGGAACCTACGAGCAGTACTTC; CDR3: CSARDRLAGTYEQYF
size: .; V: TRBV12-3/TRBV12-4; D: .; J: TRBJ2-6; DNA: TGTGCCAGCAGTTTGGGGGTCGGGGCCAACGTCCTGACTTTC; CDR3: CASSLGVGANVLTF
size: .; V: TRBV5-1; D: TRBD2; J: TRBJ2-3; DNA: TGCGCCAGCAGCTCCGGGACTAGCCCCGCAGATACGCAGTATTTT; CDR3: CASSSGTSPADTQYF
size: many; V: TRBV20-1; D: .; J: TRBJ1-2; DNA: TGCAGTGCTAGGGGGGCTAACTATGGCTACACCTTC; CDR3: CSARGANYGYTF
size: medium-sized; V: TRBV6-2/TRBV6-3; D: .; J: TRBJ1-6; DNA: TGTGCCAGCAGTTACTTTCATTCACCCCTCCACTTT; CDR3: CASSYFHSPLHF
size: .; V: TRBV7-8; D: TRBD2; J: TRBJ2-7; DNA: TGTGCCAGCACGGGACTAGCGGTCTACGAGCAGTACTTC; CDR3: CASTGLAVYEQYF
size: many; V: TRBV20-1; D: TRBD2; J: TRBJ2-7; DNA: TGCAGTGCTAGAGATCGTCTAGCGGGAGGGTACGAGCAGTACTTC; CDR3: CSARDRLAGGYEQYF
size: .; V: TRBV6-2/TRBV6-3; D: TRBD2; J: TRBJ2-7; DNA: TGTGCCAGCAGTGGGAGGGCCGATCTGTCCTACGAGCAGTACTTC; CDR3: CASSGRADLSYEQYF
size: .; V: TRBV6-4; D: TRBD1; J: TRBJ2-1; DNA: TGTGCCAGCAGTAACACAGGGGCAGGGGAATACAATGAGCAGTTCTTC; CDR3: CASSNTGAGEYNEQFF
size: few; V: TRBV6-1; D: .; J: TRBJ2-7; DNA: TGTGCCAGCAGTGAAGGTAGTGCTGACCTAACCTACGAGCAGTACTTC; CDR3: CASSEGSADLTYEQYF
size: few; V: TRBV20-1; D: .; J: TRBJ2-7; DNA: TGCAGTGCTAGACTGCGGGTACGATACGAGCAGTACTTC; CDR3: CSARLRVRYEQYF
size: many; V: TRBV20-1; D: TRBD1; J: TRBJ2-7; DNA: TGCAGTGCTTGGACAGGGACCTCCTACGAGCAGTACTTC; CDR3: CSAWTGTSYEQYF
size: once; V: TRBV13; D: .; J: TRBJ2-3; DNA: TGTGTCAGCAGCGCCAGCTGGTGGCTGGCCCGAGATACGCAGTATTTT; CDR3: CVSSASWWLARDTQYF
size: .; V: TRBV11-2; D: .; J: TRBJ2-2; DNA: TGTGCCAGCAGCCCGGGGGCGTCGGTGAACACCGGGGAGCTGTTTTTT; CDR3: CASSPGASVNTGELFF
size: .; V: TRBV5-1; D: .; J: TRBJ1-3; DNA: TGCGCCAGCAGCTTTAGTACTGGAAACACCATATATTTT; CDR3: CASSFSTGNTIYF
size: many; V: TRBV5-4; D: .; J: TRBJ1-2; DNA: TGTGCCAGCAGGGATGTCCTGGGACAAAAAAAAGGCTACACCTTC; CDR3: CASRDVLGQKKGYTF
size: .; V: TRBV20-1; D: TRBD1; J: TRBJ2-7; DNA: TGCAGTGCTAGGGGGGACAGGGCTCGCTCCTACGAGCAGTACTTC; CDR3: CSARGDRARSYEQYF
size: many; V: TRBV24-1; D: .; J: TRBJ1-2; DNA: TGTGCCACCAGTGATGGCTACACCTTC; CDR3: CATSDGYTF
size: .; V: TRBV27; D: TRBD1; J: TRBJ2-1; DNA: TGTGCCAGCAGCTTGGACAGGCTTAACAATGAGCAGTTCTTC; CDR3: CASSLDRLNNEQFF
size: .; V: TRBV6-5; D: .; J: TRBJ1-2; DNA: TGTGCCAGCAGTTACTTAAAGGAAACGTATGGCTACACCTTC; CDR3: CASSYLKETYGYTF
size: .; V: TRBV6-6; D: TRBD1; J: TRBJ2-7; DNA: TGTGCCAGCAGTTACGAGGCAGGGGGCGCGTTTTACGAGCAGTACTTC; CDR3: CASSYEAGGAFYEQYF
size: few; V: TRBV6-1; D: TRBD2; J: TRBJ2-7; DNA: TGTGCCAGCAGTCATACTAGCGACAACACCTACGAGCAGTACTTC; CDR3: CASSHTSDNTYEQYF
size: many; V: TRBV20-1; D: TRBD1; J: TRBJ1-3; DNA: TGCAGTGCTGCCGACAGGGATCCAAACACCATATATTTT; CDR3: CSAADRDPNTIYF
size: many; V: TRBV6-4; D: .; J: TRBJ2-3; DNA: TGTGCCAGCAGTGAGGCGCTAGACACAGATACGCAGTATTTT; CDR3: CASSEALDTDTQYF
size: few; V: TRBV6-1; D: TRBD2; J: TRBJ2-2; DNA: TGTGCCACCCAAGTAGCGGGAGGGCCTTTAGGCGGGGAGCTGTTTTTT; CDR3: CATQVAGGPLGGELFF
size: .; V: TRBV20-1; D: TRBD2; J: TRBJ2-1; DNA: TGCAGTGCTAGCGCAAGAAAAAGGAGCGGGAGAGCCTCCTACAATGAGCAGTTCTTC; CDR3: CSASARKRSGRASYNEQFF
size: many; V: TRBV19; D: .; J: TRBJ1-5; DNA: TGTGCCAGTAGTCCGCAAGATTTTCTGCAGCCCCAGCATTTT; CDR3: CASSPQDFLQPQHF
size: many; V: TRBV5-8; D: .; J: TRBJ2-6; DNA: TGTGCCAGCAGACTATACTCTGGGGCCAACGTCCTGACTTTC; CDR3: CASRLYSGANVLTF
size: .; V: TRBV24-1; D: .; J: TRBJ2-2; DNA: TGTGCCACCAGCCTCCTTGGGACGAGCACCGGGGAGCTGTTTTTT; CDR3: CATSLLGTSTGELFF
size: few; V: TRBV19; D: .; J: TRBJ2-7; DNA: TGTGCCAGTAGTCCGGGCTCTTCCTACGAGCAGTACTTC; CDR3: CASSPGSSYEQYF
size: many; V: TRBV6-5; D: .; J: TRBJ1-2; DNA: TGTGCCAGCAGTTACTGGGCTGGCAAAGCTTACGGCTACACCTTC; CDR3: CASSYWAGKAYGYTF
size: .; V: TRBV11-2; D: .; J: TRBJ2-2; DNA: TGTGCCAGCAGGCAAAGGAGCGGGACCGGGGAGCTGTTTTTT; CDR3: CASRQRSGTGELFF
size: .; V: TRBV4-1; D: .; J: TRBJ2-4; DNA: TGCGCCAGCAGCCAAACTTCCGGGGAGCGTATCTTCTTC; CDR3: CASSQTSGERIFF
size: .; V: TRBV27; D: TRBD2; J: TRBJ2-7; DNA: TGTGCCAGCAGTTATGGACTAGCGGGAGGAGTGTCCTACGAGCAGTACTTC; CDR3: CASSYGLAGGVSYEQYF
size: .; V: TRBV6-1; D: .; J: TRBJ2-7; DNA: TGTGCCAGCAGACCGACTAGTTTCGACGAGCAGTACTTC; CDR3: CASRPTSFDEQYF
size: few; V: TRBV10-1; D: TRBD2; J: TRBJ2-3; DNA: TGCGCCAGCAGCTTCCCCCTAGCGGGCACAGATACGCAGTATTTT; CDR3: CASSFPLAGTDTQYF
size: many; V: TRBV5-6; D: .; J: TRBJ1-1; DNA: TGTGCCAGCAGCTTGGTTGCAGGGCGGACTGAAGCTTTCTTT; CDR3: CASSLVAGRTEAFF
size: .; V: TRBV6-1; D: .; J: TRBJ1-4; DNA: TGTGCCAGCAGTGAAGCAGGGGGGAAACTGTTTTTT; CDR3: CASSEAGGKLFF
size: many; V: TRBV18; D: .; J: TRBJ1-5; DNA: TGTGCCAGCTCACCCGACGGGAACAGCAATCAGCCCCAGCATTTT; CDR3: CASSPDGNSNQPQHF